This T cell receptor beta chain was found in a study of siplizumab effects on memory and regulatory T cells. Germline CDR1 is SGHVS and CDR2 is FQNEAQ. The CDR3 covers 16 residues. On this clone: Antigen unknown.

Whole-study findings and limits: Proliferating Tregs in siplizumab cultures were never verified as suppressive.

Assay: immunoSEQ multiplex PCR; the TCRdb copy retains only in-frame clones and omits some. The sample holds 56,000 or so clones; 95% to 98% are singletons and the top ten take approximately 0.99%. The V call is TRBV7-8, the J call TRBJ2-5; possibly TRBD1 for D (5 bases). The closer fit of TRBJ2-7 to the DNA end suggests the J call may be wrong. The sequence was obtained from a human donor in good health. The sample consisted of naive CD8+ T cells sorted from blood. The CDR3 nucleotides are TGTGCCAGCAGCTTAAAGGCAGACAGAGATACCTACGAGCAGTACTTC. Its translation is CASSLKADRDTYEQYF.